This entry describes one TCR beta chain. Its antigen is not identified. These data come from a study of cytomegalovirus exposure and HLA in healthy donors. General study points: Apart from CMV serostatus, no immune exposure information was available.

PCR primers comprised 60 Vbeta and 13 Jbeta primers. Measured with immunoSEQ multiplex PCR; TCRdb has only the in-frame clones, and not every one. This table has over 70,000 clones, less than 80% appearing once. This CDR3 region has 14 residues. The germline gives CDR1 SEHNR, CDR2 FQNEAQ (reference sequence). Trimming cost V 4 bases and J 4 bases; bases outside gene matches: 5. The chain carries TRBV7-9 and TRBJ1-2; 8 bases match TRBD1. The material sequenced was PBMCs. The sequence came from a woman in her 50s in good health and CMV-seropositive. In DNA form, the CDR3 reads TGTGCCAGCAGCTCGACCGGGACAGGCTATGGCTACACCTTC. Its translation is CASSSTGTGYGYTF.